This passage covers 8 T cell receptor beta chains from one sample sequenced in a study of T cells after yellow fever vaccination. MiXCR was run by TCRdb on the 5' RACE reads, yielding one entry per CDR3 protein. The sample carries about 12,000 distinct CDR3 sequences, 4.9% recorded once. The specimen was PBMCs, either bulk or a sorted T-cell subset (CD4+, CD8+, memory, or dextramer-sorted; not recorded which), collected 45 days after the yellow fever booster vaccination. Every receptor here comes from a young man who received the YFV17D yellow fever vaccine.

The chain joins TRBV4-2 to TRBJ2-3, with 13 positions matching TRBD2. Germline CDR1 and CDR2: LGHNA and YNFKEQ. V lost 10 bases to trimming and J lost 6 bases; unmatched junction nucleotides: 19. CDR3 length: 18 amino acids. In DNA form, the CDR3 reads TGTGCCATGGGCCCCGGGCTCTGGACTAGCGGGAGCGGCGATACGCAGTATTTT. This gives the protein CAMGPGLWTSGSGDTQYF.

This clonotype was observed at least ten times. In nucleotides, the CDR3 is TGTGCCAGCAGTTCCCCGGGGAGCTCTGGGGCCAACGTCCTGACTTTC. Translated, it gives CASSSPGSSGANVLTF. The chain links TRBV6-5 to TRBJ2-6, with D maybe TRBD2 (5 bases). The CDR3 sequence is 16 residues long. Per germline, CDR1 MNHEY and CDR2 SVGAGI. V was clipped by 4 bases and J by 0 bases, with 10 bases between them.

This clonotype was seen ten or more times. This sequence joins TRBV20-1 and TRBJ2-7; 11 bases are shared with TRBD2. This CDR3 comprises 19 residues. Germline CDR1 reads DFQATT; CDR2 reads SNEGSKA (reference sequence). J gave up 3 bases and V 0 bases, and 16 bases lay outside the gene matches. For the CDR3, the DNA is TGCAGTGCTAGAGAGAGCTTGGACTTCACTAGCGGGAGAATCTACGAGCAGTACTTC. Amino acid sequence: CSARESLDFTSGRIYEQYF.

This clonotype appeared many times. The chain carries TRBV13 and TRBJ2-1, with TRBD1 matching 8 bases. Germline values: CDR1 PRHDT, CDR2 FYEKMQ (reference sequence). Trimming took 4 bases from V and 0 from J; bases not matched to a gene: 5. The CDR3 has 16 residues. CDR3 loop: CASSYLTGASYNEQFF. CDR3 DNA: TGTGCCAGCAGCTACCTGACAGGGGCCTCCTACAATGAGCAGTTCTTC.

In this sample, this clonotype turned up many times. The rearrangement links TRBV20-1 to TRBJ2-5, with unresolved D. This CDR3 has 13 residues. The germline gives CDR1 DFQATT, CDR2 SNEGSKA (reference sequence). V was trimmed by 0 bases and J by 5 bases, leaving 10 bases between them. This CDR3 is CSARDSPRETQYF. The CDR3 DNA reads TGCAGTGCTAGAGATAGCCCTCGGGAGACCCAGTACTTC.

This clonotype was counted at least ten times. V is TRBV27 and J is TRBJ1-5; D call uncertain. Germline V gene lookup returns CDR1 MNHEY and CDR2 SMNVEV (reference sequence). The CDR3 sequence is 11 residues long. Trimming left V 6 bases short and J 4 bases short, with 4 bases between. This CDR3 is CASRPNQPQHF. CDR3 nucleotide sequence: TGTGCCAGCAGGCCGAATCAGCCCCAGCATTTT.

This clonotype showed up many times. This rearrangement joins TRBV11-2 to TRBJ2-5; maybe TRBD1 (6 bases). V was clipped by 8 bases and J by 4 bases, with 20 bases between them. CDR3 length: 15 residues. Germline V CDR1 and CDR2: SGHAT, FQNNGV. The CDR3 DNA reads TGTGCCAGCTCTGGGACAAGGATAAATCTAGAGACCCAGTACTTC. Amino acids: CASSGTRINLETQYF.

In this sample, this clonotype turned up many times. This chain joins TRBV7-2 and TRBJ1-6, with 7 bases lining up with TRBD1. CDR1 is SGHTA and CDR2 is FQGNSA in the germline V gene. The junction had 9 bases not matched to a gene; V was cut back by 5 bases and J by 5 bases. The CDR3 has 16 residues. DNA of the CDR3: TGTGCCAGCAGCCGCGACAGGGCTACTCATAATTCACCCCTCCACTTT. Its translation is CASSRDRATHNSPLHF.